The 28 T cell receptor beta chains given below trace back to one sample, sequenced in a study of T cell responses to AZD1222 COVID-19 vaccine. Data came from immunoSEQ multiplex PCR; TCRdb stores just in-frame clones and leaves some out. The profile shows about 140,000 clones, more than 70% of them singletons. The sample in question was peripheral blood, obtained on day 0 of AZD1222 vaccination. The receptor source for this set is an adult in good health.

The chain employs TRBV24-1 and TRBJ1-5, with D possibly TRBD1 on 6 matching bases. This CDR3 is 18 amino acids long. Germline V gives CDR1 KGHDR, CDR2 SFDVKD. V dropped 7 bases and J dropped 0 bases, with 21 bases sitting between them. CDR3 amino acids: CATRMTTGPIHSNQPQHF. CDR3 coding DNA: TGTGCCACCAGGATGACGACAGGTCCCATACATAGCAATCAGCCCCAGCATTTT.

This CDR3 reads CASSLWTSAGNTIYF. The CDR3 DNA follows: TGTGCCAGCAGCCTATGGACCTCCGCTGGAAACACCATATATTTT. The chain recombines TRBV3-1 (or the pseudogene TRBV3-2) with TRBJ1-3; D is unclear. V shed 4 bases and J shed 2 bases, with 12 bases lying between them. Germline lookup yields CDR1 LGHDT and CDR2 YNNKEL (reference sequence). This CDR3 has 15 amino acids.

V usage is TRBV29-1 and J usage is TRBJ2-2, with TRBD1 identical over 7 bases. The CDR3 covers 15 residues. Germline trimming cut 4 bases from V and 6 bases from J; bases unmatched to any gene: 11. Germline values: CDR1 SQVTM, CDR2 ANQGSEA. The CDR3 DNA sequence: TGCAGCGTTGCAGGGGGAACGGGAAGGCCCGGGGAGCTGTTTTTT. Translated: CSVAGGTGRPGELFF.

A single count supports this clone. CDR3 region: CASSEHRVYEQYF. CDR3 nucleotide sequence: TGTGCCAGCAGTGAACACAGGGTCTACGAGCAGTACTTC. V is TRBV2 and J is TRBJ2-7; TRBD1 is a possible D gene (6 bases). The ends were cut back, 2 bases at V and 3 bases at J, with 8 bases in the middle. There are 13 residues in the CDR3. Germline lookup yields CDR1 SNHLY and CDR2 FYNNEI.

The chain recombines TRBV6-2 or TRBV6-3 with TRBJ1-5; D unclear. Trimming took 7 bases from V and 2 from J, leaving 21 bases between them. CDR1 is MNHEY, CDR2 SVGEGT, per germline. CDR3 length equals 17 residues. The CDR3 coding sequence is TGTGCCAGCAACCCAAGTGCGGTCCCCCGTGGCAATCAGCCCCAGCATTTT. Protein product: CASNPSAVPRGNQPQHF.

The gene calls are TRBV18 and TRBJ2-7; D is unresolved. The CDR3 totals 15 residues. Germline loops: CDR1 KGHSH, CDR2 LQKENI. V gave up 1 base and J gave up 5 bases, with 15 bases separating them. The CDR3 DNA reads TGTGCCAGCTCACCACGGGCTTTCCCCCCCAACGAGCAGTACTTC. This codes for CASSPRAFPPNEQYF.

This clone was seen only a few times. The rearrangement uses TRBV4-2 and TRBJ1-1; D is possibly TRBD1 (5 bases). The CDR3 consists of 15 residues. Per germline, CDR1 LGHNA and CDR2 YNFKEQ. V was cut by 7 bases and J by 2 bases, with 17 bases left in between. CDR3 protein: CASTPSGGLNTEAFF. In DNA form, the CDR3 reads TGTGCCAGCACCCCCAGCGGGGGATTAAACACTGAAGCTTTCTTT.

The chain uses TRBV19 and TRBJ1-1; D gene unclear. V was trimmed by 5 bases and J by 0 bases, leaving 16 bases between them. This CDR3 comprises 16 residues. The germline V gene encodes CDR1 LNHDA and CDR2 SQIVND (reference sequence). The CDR3 region is CASSSTWKIMNTEAFF. CDR3 DNA: TGTGCCAGTAGTTCGACTTGGAAGATCATGAACACTGAAGCTTTCTTT.

This chain links TRBV28 with TRBJ1-2; TRBD1 agrees at 9 bases. The germline V gene encodes CDR1 MDHEN and CDR2 SYDVKM. The length of the CDR3 is 16 residues. V shed 5 bases and J 1 base; nucleotides not matched to a gene: 8. The CDR3 loop is CASSLPRGQGNYGYTF. The CDR3 nucleotides read TGTGCCAGCAGTCTCCCCCGGGGACAGGGTAACTATGGCTACACCTTC.

The CDR3 reads CASSTWGVSYNEQFF. The CDR3 nucleotides are TGTGCCAGTAGTACCTGGGGGGTTTCCTACAATGAGCAGTTCTTC. The rearrangement links TRBV19 to TRBJ2-1; maybe TRBD2 (6 bases). Trimming took 4 bases from V and 1 from J, leaving 11 bases between them. The CDR3 has 15 residues. Germline V CDR1 and CDR2: LNHDA, SQIVND (reference sequence). Full variable domain (outside the CDR3, taken from reference TRBV19 and TRBJ2-1): DGGITQSPKYLFRKEGQNVTLSCEQNLNHDAMYWYRQDPGQGLRLIYYSQIVNDFQKGDIAEGYSVSREKKESFPLTVTSAQKNPTAFYLCASSTWGVSYNEQFFGPGTRLTVL.

V usage is TRBV7-8 and J usage is TRBJ2-3, with 8 bases matching TRBD2. V lost 1 base, J lost 1 base, and 10 bases stayed unmatched. This CDR3 is 18 amino acids long. The V gene's germline CDR1 is SGHVS and CDR2 FQNEAQ. The CDR3 sequence is CASSLVRGSGTRTDTQYF. As DNA, the CDR3 is TGTGCCAGCAGCTTAGTGCGGGGTAGCGGGACCCGCACAGATACGCAGTATTTT.

CDR3 amino acids: CASSIDGGVYTEAFF. CDR3 coding DNA: TGTGCCAGTAGTATAGATGGGGGCGTTTACACTGAAGCTTTCTTT. V usage is TRBV19 and J usage is TRBJ1-1, with a possible D match to TRBD1 (6 bases). Germline CDR1 and CDR2: LNHDA and SQIVND (reference sequence). There are 15 residues in the CDR3. The V and J ends lost 0 bases and 3 bases respectively, with 11 bases between them. Full variable domain (missing parts from reference TRBV19 and TRBJ1-1): DGGITQSPKYLFRKEGQNVTLSCEQNLNHDAMYWYRQDPGQGLRLIYYSQIVNDFQKGDIAEGYSVSREKKESFPLTVTSAQKNPTAFYLCASSIDGGVYTEAFFGQGTRLTVV.

This clone turned up a few times. The V gene is TRBV28, the J gene TRBJ1-1; D is uncertain. This CDR3 has 12 amino acids. Trimming took off 3 bases at V and 3 bases at J, with 5 bases between the two ends. Germline values: CDR1 MDHEN, CDR2 SYDVKM. The CDR3 region is CASSLGYTEAFF. For the CDR3, the DNA is TGTGCCAGCAGTTTGGGCTACACTGAAGCTTTCTTT.

This CDR3 reads CASSLREGTTYEQYF. The CDR3 DNA reads TGTGCCAGCAGCTTAAGGGAGGGGACTACCTACGAGCAGTACTTC. The chain has TRBV7-8 and TRBJ2-7; TRBD2 matches 7 bases. The germline gives CDR1 SGHVS, CDR2 FQNEAQ. There are 15 residues in the CDR3. V was pared by 2 bases and J by 2 bases, with 6 bases of the junction left unmatched.

The chain has TRBV19 and TRBJ2-1, with 9 bases matching TRBD2. The CDR3 is 14 amino acids. Germline trimming cut 6 bases from V and 3 bases from J; bases unmatched to any gene: 3. Germline V gene sequence: CDR1 LNHDA, CDR2 SQIVND (reference sequence). The CDR3 protein is CASRASGVYNEQFF. The DNA for the CDR3 is TGTGCCAGTAGAGCTAGCGGGGTCTACAATGAGCAGTTCTTC.

The rearrangement links TRBV25-1 to TRBJ1-2, with D perhaps TRBD1 (5 bases). Germline lookup yields CDR1 MGHDK and CDR2 SYGVNS. CDR3 length equals 15 residues. Trimming pared 3 bases from V and 4 bases from J, leaving 15 bases between. CDR3 DNA: TGTGCCAGCAGTGATCCCCTAGGGGTAGTCTATGGCTACACCTTC. Residues: CASSDPLGVVYGYTF.

The chain uses TRBV5-1 and TRBJ1-1; D is possibly TRBD1 (5 bases). The ends were cut back, 4 bases at V and 2 bases at J, with 9 bases in the middle. Germline loops: CDR1 SGHRS, CDR2 YFSETQ. This CDR3 comprises 13 residues. The CDR3 sequence is CASSRGPNTEAFF. Written as DNA, the CDR3 is TGCGCCAGCAGCAGGGGACCAAACACTGAAGCTTTCTTT.

V gene TRBV7-9 combines with J gene TRBJ2-4; D possibly corresponds to TRBD2 (6 bases). Germline V gene sequence: CDR1 SEHNR, CDR2 FQNEAQ (reference sequence). Between the trimmed V and J ends, which lost 4 bases and 5 bases, there was a span of 21 bases. The CDR3 contains 17 residues. CDR3 bases: TGTGCCAGCAGCTCGCGGGTTGGTAGCGGAGGGGAAAACATTCAGTACTTC. Translating gives CASSSRVGSGGENIQYF.

The V and J genes are TRBV20-1 and TRBJ2-7; no reliable D call. Looked up from germline, CDR1 is DFQATT and CDR2 is SNEGSKA (reference sequence). The CDR3 spans 10 residues. The V end lost 1 base, the J end lost 7 bases, and 5 bases lay between the germline ends. In DNA form, the CDR3 reads TGCAGTGCTAGAGCCATGGAGCAGTACTTC. This encodes CSARAMEQYF.

The chain has TRBV13 and TRBJ2-7; TRBD1 matches 10 bases. CDR1 and CDR2 from the germline V gene are PRHDT and FYEKMQ (reference sequence). Trimming removed 6 bases from V and 5 bases from J; junction bases left unmatched: 7. The CDR3 spans 14 residues. CDR3 bases: TGTGCCAGCAGAACGGGACAGGGGACGAACGAGCAGTACTTC. Translation gives CASRTGQGTNEQYF.

This clone was seen a few times. This chain uses TRBV5-1 with TRBJ2-7; no firm D call. The length of the CDR3 is 15 residues. The V end lost 0 bases, the J end lost 2 bases, and 12 bases lay between the germline ends. Germline CDR1 and CDR2: SGHRS and YFSETQ. As DNA, the CDR3 is TGCGCCAGCAGCTTGGAGCCTAGTATACCCTACGAGCAGTACTTC. Protein sequence: CASSLEPSIPYEQYF.

The V and J genes are TRBV6-1 and TRBJ2-5, with a possible D match to TRBD1 (5 bases). The CDR3 is 17 residues long. V was cut by 1 base and J by 0 bases, with 15 bases left in between. Per germline, CDR1 MNHNS and CDR2 SASEGT. Here the CDR3 DNA reads TGTGCCAGCAGTGAAGTACGGTGGACACAGTACCAAGAGACCCAGTACTTC. Translated, it gives CASSEVRWTQYQETQYF.

The chain combines TRBV4-3 with TRBJ1-1; D might be TRBD1 (6 bases). Trimming pared 0 bases from V and 0 bases from J, leaving 11 bases between. The CDR3 covers 16 residues. The germline V gene encodes CDR1 LGHNA and CDR2 YSLEER. The CDR3 reads CASSQDWGTLNTEAFF. As DNA, the CDR3 is TGCGCCAGCAGCCAAGATTGGGGGACACTGAACACTGAAGCTTTCTTT.

The chain joins TRBV5-8 to TRBJ2-5, with D possibly being TRBD2 (6 bases). The V gene's germline CDR1 is SGHTS and CDR2 YDEGEE. CDR3 length: 15 residues. Trimming removed 3 bases at V and 5 bases at J, with 17 bases between. The CDR3 nucleotides are TGTGCCAGCAGCTCGCGGGGCTCCAATGGGGAGACCCAGTACTTC. As protein: CASSSRGSNGETQYF.

The chain uses TRBV20-1 and TRBJ2-5, with TRBD2 matching 11 bases. The CDR3 loop spans 14 amino acids. With V trimmed by 3 bases and J by 4 bases, 4 bases remained unmatched. CDR1 and CDR2 (germline): DFQATT, SNEGSKA (reference sequence). CDR3: CSASVAGGPETQYF. CDR3 in DNA: TGCAGTGCTAGTGTAGCGGGAGGGCCAGAGACCCAGTACTTC.

The chain carries TRBV18 and TRBJ1-2, with TRBD1 matching 10 bases. V trimming: 3 bases; J trimming: 4 bases; junction bases outside the gene matches: 5. Germline CDR1 and CDR2: KGHSH and LQKENI. This CDR3 is 15 amino acids long. CDR3 bases: TGTGCCAGCTCACCGGCGGGACAGGGGCTCTATGGCTACACCTTC. It is translated as CASSPAGQGLYGYTF.

The V gene is TRBV9, the J gene TRBJ1-1; D not resolved. From germline, CDR1 is SGDLS and CDR2 YYNGEE. The length of the CDR3 is 14 residues. V was clipped by 4 bases and J by 0 bases, with 10 bases between them. The CDR3, as DNA: TGTGCCAGCAGCCAGTCCGATATGAACACTGAAGCTTTCTTT. It yields the protein CASSQSDMNTEAFF.

The CDR3 bases are TGTGCCAGCACCAAACCGGGACGTGAAGCTTTCTTT. This codes for CASTKPGREAFF. This chain links TRBV12-3 or TRBV12-4 with TRBJ1-1, with a possible D match to TRBD1 (5 bases). This CDR3 contains 12 residues. Trimming shortened V by 7 bases and J by 7 bases, and 13 bases separated the two germline ends.